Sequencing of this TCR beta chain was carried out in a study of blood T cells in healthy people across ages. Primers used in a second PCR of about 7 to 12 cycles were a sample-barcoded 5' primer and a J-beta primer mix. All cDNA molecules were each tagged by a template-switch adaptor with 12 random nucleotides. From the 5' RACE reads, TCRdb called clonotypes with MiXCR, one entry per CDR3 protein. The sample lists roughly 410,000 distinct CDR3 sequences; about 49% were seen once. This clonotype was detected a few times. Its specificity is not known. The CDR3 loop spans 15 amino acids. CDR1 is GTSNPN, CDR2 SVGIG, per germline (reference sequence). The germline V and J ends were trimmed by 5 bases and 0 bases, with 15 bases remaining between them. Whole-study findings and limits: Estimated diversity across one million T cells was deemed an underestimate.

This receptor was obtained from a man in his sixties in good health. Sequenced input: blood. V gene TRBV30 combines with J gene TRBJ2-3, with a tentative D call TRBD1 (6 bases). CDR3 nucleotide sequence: TGTGCCTGGGGAAAACAGGGAGCGAGCACAGATACGCAGTATTTT. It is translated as CAWGKQGASTDTQYF.